This TCR beta chain was observed in a study of prognosis after radiotherapy for stage I lung cancer. As for the study in general: Patients received 3 to 5 SBRT fractions with a biologically effective dose of at least 100 Gy.

The study amplified the TCR beta CDR3 region from genomic DNA. This amplification was carried out by two rounds of multiplex PCR. Amplification during the initial PCR round employed primers specific to each TRBV and TRBJ gene. TCRdb fed the multiplex PCR reads into MiXCR, producing one record per CDR3 protein. The data show about 59,000 distinct CDR3 sequences, around a quarter seen once. V shed 3 bases and J shed 8 bases, with 13 bases lying between them. The germline CDR1 and CDR2 sequences are LNHDA and SQIVND (reference sequence). The CDR3 is made up of 13 amino acids. This clonotype was recorded many times.

The sequence was obtained from a donor aged 50 or older with non-small cell lung cancer. The J gene is TRBJ1-1, the V gene TRBV19, with D possibly TRBD1 on 5 matching bases. Sequenced material: PBMCs, taken before or after stereotactic body radiation therapy (not recorded which). CDR3 sequence: CASSIRQPGEAFF. The CDR3 DNA follows: TGTGCCAGTAGTATCCGACAGCCGGGGGAAGCTTTCTTT.